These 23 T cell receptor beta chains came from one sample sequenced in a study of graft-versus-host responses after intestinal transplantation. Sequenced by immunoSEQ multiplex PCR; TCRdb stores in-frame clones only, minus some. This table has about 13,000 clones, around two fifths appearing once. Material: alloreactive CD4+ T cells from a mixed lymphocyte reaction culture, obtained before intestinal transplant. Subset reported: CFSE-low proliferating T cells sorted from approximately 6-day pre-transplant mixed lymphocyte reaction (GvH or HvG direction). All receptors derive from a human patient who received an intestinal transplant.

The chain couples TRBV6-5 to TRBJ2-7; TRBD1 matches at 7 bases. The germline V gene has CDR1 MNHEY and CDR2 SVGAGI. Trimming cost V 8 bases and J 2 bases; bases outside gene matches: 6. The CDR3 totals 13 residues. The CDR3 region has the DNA TGTGCCAGCGAAGACAGGGCCCCCTACGAGCAGTACTTC. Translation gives CASEDRAPYEQYF.

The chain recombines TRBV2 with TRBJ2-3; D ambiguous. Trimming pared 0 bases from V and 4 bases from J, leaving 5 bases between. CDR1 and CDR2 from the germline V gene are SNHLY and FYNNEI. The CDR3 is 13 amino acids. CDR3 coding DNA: TGTGCCAGCAGTGAAGCTGGGCCAGATACGCAGTATTTT. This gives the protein CASSEAGPDTQYF.

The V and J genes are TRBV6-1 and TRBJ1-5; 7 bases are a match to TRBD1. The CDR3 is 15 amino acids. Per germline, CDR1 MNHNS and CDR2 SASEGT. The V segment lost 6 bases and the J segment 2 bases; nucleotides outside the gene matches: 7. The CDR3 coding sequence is TGTGCCAGCAGCCGACCCCAGGGGGGCAATCAGCCCCAGCATTTT. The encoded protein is CASSRPQGGNQPQHF.

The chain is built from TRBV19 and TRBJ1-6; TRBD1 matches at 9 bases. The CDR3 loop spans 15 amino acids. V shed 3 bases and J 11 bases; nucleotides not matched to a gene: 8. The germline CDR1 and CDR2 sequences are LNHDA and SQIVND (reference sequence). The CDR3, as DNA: TGTGCCAGTAGTATCGGGGACAGGGTATCGACACCCCTCCACTTT. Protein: CASSIGDRVSTPLHF.

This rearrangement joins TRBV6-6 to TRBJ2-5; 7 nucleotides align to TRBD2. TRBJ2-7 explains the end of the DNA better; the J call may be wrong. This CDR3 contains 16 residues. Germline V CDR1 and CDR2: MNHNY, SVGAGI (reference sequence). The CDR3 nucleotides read TGTGCCAGCAGTTCCCCCGGCGGGGGTAGACCCTACGAGCAGTACTTC. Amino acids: CASSSPGGGRPYEQYF.

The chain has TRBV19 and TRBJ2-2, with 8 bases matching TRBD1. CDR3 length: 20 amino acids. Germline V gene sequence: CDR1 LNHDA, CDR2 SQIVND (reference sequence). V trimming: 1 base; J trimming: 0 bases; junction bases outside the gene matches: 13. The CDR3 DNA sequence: TGTGCCAGTAGTATAGGTCTAGGACAGGGCCTTATCGCGAACACCGGGGAGCTGTTTTTT. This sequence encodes CASSIGLGQGLIANTGELFF.

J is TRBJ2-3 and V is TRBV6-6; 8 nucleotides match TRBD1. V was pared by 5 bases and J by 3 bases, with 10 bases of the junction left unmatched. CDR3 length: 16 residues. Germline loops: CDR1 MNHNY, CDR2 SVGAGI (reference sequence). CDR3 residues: CASSPSIGQGTDTQYF. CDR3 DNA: TGTGCCAGCAGTCCTTCAATCGGACAGGGAACAGATACGCAGTATTTT.

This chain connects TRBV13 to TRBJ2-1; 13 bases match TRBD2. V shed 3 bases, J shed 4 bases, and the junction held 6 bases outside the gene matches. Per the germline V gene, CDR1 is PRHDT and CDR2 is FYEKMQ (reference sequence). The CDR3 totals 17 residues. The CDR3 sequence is CASSLRLAGGRYNEQFF. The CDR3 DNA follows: TGTGCCAGCAGCTTGAGACTAGCGGGGGGCCGGTACAATGAGCAGTTCTTC. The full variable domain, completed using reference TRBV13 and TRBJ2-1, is AAGVIQSPRHLIKEKRETATLKCYPIPRHDTVYWYQQGPGQDPQFLISFYEKMQSDKGSIPDRFSAQQFSDYHSELNMSSLELGDSALYFCASSLRLAGGRYNEQFFGPGTRLTVL.

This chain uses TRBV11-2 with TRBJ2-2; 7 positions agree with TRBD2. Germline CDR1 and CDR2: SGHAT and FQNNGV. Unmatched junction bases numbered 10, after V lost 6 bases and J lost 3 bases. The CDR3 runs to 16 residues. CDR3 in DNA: TGTGCCAGCAGACTCGTTTGGGGGGGGGACACCGGGGAGCTGTTTTTT. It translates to CASRLVWGGDTGELFF.

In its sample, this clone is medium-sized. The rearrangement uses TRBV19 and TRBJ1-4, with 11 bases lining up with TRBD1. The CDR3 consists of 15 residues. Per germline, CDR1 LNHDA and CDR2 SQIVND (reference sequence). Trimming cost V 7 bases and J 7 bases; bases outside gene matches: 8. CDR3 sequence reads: CASTGQGVGVEKLFF. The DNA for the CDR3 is TGTGCCAGTACGGGACAGGGGGTTGGAGTTGAAAAACTGTTTTTT.

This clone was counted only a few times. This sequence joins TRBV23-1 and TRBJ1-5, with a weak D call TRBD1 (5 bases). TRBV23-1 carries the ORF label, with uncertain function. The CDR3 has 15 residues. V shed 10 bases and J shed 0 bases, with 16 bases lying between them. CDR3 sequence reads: CATGGTPGSNQPQHF. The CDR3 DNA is TGCGCCACCGGGGGGACTCCGGGTAGCAATCAGCCCCAGCATTTT.

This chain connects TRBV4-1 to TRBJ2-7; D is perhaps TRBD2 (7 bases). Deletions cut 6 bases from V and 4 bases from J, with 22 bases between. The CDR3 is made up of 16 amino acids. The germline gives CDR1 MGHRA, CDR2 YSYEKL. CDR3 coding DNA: TGCGCCAGCAGAAAGGTGGGGGGGGCTAGCACATACGAGCAGTACTTC. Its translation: CASRKVGGASTYEQYF.

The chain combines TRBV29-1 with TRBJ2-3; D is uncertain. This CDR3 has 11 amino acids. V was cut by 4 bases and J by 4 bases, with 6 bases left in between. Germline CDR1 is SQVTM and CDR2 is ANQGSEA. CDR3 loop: CSVAGSDTQYF. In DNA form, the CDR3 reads TGCAGCGTTGCCGGTTCAGATACGCAGTATTTT.

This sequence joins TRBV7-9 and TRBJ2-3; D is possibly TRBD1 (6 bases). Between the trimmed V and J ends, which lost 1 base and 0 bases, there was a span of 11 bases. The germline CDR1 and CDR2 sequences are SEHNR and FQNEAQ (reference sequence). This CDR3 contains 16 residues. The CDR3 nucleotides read TGTGCCAGCAGCTTAGGGGCGGACAGAAGCACAGATACGCAGTATTTT. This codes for CASSLGADRSTDTQYF.

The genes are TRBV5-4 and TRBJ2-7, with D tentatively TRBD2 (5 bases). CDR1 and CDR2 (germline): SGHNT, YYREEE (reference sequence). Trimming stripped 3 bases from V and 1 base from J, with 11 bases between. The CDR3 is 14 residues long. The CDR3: CASSWAGRSYEQYF. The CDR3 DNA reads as TGTGCCAGCAGCTGGGCGGGCCGGTCCTACGAGCAGTACTTC.

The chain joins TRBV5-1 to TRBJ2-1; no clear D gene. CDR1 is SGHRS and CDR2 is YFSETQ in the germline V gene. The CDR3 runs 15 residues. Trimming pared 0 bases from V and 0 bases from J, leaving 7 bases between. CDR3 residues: CASSLDRPSYNEQFF. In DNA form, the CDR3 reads TGCGCCAGCAGCTTGGACAGACCCTCCTACAATGAGCAGTTCTTC.

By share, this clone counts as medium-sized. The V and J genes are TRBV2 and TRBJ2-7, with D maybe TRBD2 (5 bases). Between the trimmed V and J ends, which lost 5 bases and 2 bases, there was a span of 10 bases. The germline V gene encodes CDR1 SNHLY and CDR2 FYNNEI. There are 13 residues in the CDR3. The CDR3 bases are TGTGCCAGCAGTCTCGCGGGTACCTACGAGCAGTACTTC. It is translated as CASSLAGTYEQYF.

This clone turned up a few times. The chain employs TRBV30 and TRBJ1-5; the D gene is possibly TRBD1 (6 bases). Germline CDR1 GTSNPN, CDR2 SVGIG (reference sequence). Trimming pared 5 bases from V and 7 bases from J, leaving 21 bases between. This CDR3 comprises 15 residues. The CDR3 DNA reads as TGTGCCTGGTACCCAAACAGGGAGGGGCGACAGCCCCAGCATTTT. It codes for CAWYPNREGRQPQHF.

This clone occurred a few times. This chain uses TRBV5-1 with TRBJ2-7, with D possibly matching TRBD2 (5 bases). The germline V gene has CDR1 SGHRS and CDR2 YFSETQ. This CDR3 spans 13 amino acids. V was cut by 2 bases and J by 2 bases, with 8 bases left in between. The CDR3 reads CASSFAGTYEQYF. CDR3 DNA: TGCGCCAGCAGCTTTGCGGGCACCTACGAGCAGTACTTC.

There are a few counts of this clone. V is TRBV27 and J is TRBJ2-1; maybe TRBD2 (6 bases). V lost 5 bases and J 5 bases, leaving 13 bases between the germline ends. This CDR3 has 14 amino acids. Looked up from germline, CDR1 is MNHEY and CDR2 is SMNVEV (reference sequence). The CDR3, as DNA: TGTGCCAGCAGTGGATTATTAGCGGACAATGAGCAGTTCTTC. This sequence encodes CASSGLLADNEQFF.

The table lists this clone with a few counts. The CDR3 DNA reads as TGTGCCTGGACCTCGGCAATAGCGGGGGCTTACGGTGAGCAGTTCTTC. It specifies CAWTSAIAGAYGEQFF. This rearrangement joins TRBV30 to TRBJ2-1; 9 bases fit TRBD2. The J segment lost 9 bases and the V segment lost 4 bases, leaving 16 bases of the junction unmatched. The CDR3 extends over 16 amino acids. Germline CDR1 and CDR2: GTSNPN and SVGIG (reference sequence).

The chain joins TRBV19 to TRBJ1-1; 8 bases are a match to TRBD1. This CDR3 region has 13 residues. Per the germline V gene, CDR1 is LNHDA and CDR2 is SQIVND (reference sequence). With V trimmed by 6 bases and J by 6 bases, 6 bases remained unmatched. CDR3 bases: TGTGCCAGTAGGAACTCAGGGGGCGCTGAAGCTTTCTTT. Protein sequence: CASRNSGGAEAFF.

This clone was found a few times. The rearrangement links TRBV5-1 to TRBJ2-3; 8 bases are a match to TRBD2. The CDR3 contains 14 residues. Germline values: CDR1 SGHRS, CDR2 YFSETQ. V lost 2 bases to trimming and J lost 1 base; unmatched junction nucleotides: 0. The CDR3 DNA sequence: TGCGCCAGCAGCTTTAGCGGGGGCACAGATACGCAGTATTTT. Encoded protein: CASSFSGGTDTQYF.